This T cell receptor (beta chain) was identified in a study of PD-L1 blockade in urothelial cancer. At the level of the study: Patients' prior chemotherapy regimens numbered 0 to 3. T cell content in blood samples showed a median of 141,255.

Noted time point: peripheral blood 6 weeks after treatment start. Each patient presented with locally advanced or metastatic urothelial carcinoma. Sample numbers ranged from 1 to 8 per patient, encompassing pretreatment and on-treatment collections. TCRdb's table, derived via immunoSEQ multiplex PCR, lists solely in-frame clones and lacks some. The table has around 100,000 clones, 80% to 95% seen once. The length of the CDR3 is 17 residues. CDR1 is LNHDA, CDR2 SQIVND, per germline (reference sequence). V was cut by 3 bases and J by 3 bases, with 18 bases left in between. The receptor's source is a man aged 60 to 69 with urothelial cancer. V usage is TRBV19 and J usage is TRBJ2-1; D is undetermined. The sequenced sample was PBMCs, obtained around atezolizumab (anti-PD-L1) treatment. CDR3 sequence reads: CASSIQPSSSLYNEQFF. The DNA for the CDR3 is TGTGCCAGTAGTATCCAACCAAGTAGCAGCCTCTACAATGAGCAGTTCTTC.